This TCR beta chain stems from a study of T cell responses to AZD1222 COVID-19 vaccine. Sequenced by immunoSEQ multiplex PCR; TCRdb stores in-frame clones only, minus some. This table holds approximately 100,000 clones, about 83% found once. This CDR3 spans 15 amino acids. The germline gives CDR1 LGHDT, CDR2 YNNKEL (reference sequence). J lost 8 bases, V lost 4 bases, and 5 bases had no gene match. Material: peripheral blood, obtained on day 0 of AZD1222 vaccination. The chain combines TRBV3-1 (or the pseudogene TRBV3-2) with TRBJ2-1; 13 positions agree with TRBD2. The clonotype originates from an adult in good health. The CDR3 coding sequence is TGTGCCAGCAGCCTACGGACTAGCGGGAGCGATGAGCAGTTCTTC. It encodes CASSLRTSGSDEQFF.